A selection of T cell receptor beta chains follows, all from one sample in a study of blood T cell repertoires in COVID-19. Using immunoSEQ multiplex PCR, the repertoire was profiled, and TCRdb retains in-frame clones only, with some absent. The sample lists under 300,000 clones; 70% to 90% were seen once. The sample was PBMCs or T cells enriched from blood (not recorded which). These receptors were collected from a middle-aged woman with acute COVID-19. The CDR3 runs from the conserved cysteine through the conserved F or W. A D gene is named only where the DNA matches it firmly. Clone size is shown for a subset of rows, as once, few, many or a class of expanded clone.

d_gene: -
j_gene: TRBJ2-4
v_gene: TRBV27
abundance: -
CDR3nt: TGTGCCAGCAGTTTGGGTCCGTCGGAGAACATTCAGTACTTC
CDR3aa: CASSLGPSENIQYF

d_gene: -
j_gene: TRBJ2-7
v_gene: TRBV2
abundance: -
CDR3nt: TGTGCCAGCAGGGCAGGCCGAGACTCCTACGAGCAGTACTTC
CDR3aa: CASRAGRDSYEQYF

d_gene: TRBD2
j_gene: TRBJ2-3
v_gene: TRBV7-3
abundance: -
CDR3nt: TGTGCCAGCAGCTCCCCGACTAGCGGGACGTCCATCGGCCACACAGATACGCAGTATTTT
CDR3aa: CASSSPTSGTSIGHTDTQYF

d_gene: TRBD1
j_gene: TRBJ1-2
v_gene: TRBV19
abundance: -
CDR3nt: TGTGCCAGTAGTAGCGGCAGGGGGTACGTTGGCTACACCTTC
CDR3aa: CASSSGRGYVGYTF

d_gene: -
j_gene: TRBJ2-5
v_gene: TRBV15
abundance: -
CDR3nt: TGTGCCACCAGCAGAACCCAGGAAACCCAAGAGACCCAGTACTTC
CDR3aa: CATSRTQETQETQYF

d_gene: -
j_gene: TRBJ2-7
v_gene: TRBV9
abundance: -
CDR3nt: TGTGCCAGCAGCGTAGGGGGCGGTGATTTGACCTACGAGCAGTACTTC
CDR3aa: CASSVGGGDLTYEQYF

d_gene: TRBD2
j_gene: TRBJ2-7
v_gene: TRBV29-1
abundance: -
CDR3nt: TGCAGCGTCGCACAAACTAGCGGGAGTTCCTACGAGCAGTACTTC
CDR3aa: CSVAQTSGSSYEQYF

d_gene: TRBD1
j_gene: TRBJ2-7
v_gene: TRBV10-2
abundance: -
CDR3nt: TGCGCCAGCACCCGGACAGGGGGCACGTACGAGCAGTACTTC
CDR3aa: CASTRTGGTYEQYF

d_gene: TRBD2
j_gene: TRBJ2-7
v_gene: TRBV5-1
abundance: -
CDR3nt: TGCGCCAGCAGCTTGGGTTCTAGCGGGATCTACGAGCAGTACTTC
CDR3aa: CASSLGSSGIYEQYF

d_gene: TRBD1
j_gene: TRBJ2-6
v_gene: TRBV2
abundance: -
CDR3nt: TGTGCCAGCACAATCCGACAGGGGGGCTCTGGGGCCAACGTCCTGACTTTC
CDR3aa: CASTIRQGGSGANVLTF

d_gene: -
j_gene: TRBJ1-5
v_gene: TRBV19
abundance: -
CDR3nt: TGTGCCGCCAAAGGGCAGGGGAATCAGCCCCAGCATTTT
CDR3aa: CAAKGQGNQPQHF

d_gene: -
j_gene: TRBJ2-1
v_gene: TRBV3-1/TRBV3-2
abundance: few
CDR3nt: TGTGCCAGCAGTCACAGCAATGAGCAGTTCTTC
CDR3aa: CASSHSNEQFF

d_gene: -
j_gene: TRBJ1-1
v_gene: TRBV6-5
abundance: -
CDR3nt: TGTGCCAGCAGGGGAGACACTGAAGCTTTCTTT
CDR3aa: CASRGDTEAFF

d_gene: TRBD1
j_gene: TRBJ1-1
v_gene: TRBV13
abundance: once
CDR3nt: TGTGCCAGCAGCTACATGCAGGTCGGTAGACAGGGGCTTAAAGCTTTCTTT
CDR3aa: CASSYMQVGRQGLKAFF

d_gene: -
j_gene: TRBJ1-2
v_gene: TRBV14
abundance: -
CDR3nt: TGTGCCAGCAGCCAAGCCCGGGGGACCTCTGGCTACACCTTC
CDR3aa: CASSQARGTSGYTF

d_gene: -
j_gene: TRBJ2-2
v_gene: TRBV2
abundance: -
CDR3nt: TGTGCCAGCAGGCTCATGGCAGGGAACACCGGGGAGCTGTTTTTT
CDR3aa: CASRLMAGNTGELFF

d_gene: TRBD2
j_gene: TRBJ2-1
v_gene: TRBV5-5
abundance: -
CDR3nt: TGTGCCAGCAGCCAGGGACTAGCGGAATACAATGAGCAGTTCTTC
CDR3aa: CASSQGLAEYNEQFF

d_gene: TRBD2
j_gene: TRBJ2-7
v_gene: TRBV11-3
abundance: -
CDR3nt: TGTGCCAGCAGCTCCCAGCGGGGTGAAGATTCGCAGTACTTC
CDR3aa: CASSSQRGEDSQYF

d_gene: -
j_gene: TRBJ2-1
v_gene: TRBV21-1
abundance: -
CDR3nt: TGTGCCAGCTTAGTTGGGGGGACTAGCGGGAGGAAGGAGTTCTTC
CDR3aa: CASLVGGTSGRKEFF

d_gene: -
j_gene: TRBJ2-7
v_gene: TRBV5-1
abundance: -
CDR3nt: TGCGCCAGCAGCTTGACAGGGTACGAGCAGTACTTC
CDR3aa: CASSLTGYEQYF

d_gene: -
j_gene: TRBJ2-7
v_gene: TRBV3-1/TRBV3-2
abundance: -
CDR3nt: TGTGCCAGCAGCCAATCGGACAGATCCTACGAGCAGTACTTC
CDR3aa: CASSQSDRSYEQYF

d_gene: TRBD2
j_gene: TRBJ2-3
v_gene: TRBV5-1
abundance: -
CDR3nt: TGCGCCAGCAGCTTGGATGCGGGAGGGGTCACAGATACGCAGTATTTT
CDR3aa: CASSLDAGGVTDTQYF

d_gene: TRBD2
j_gene: TRBJ2-1
v_gene: TRBV4-1
abundance: -
CDR3nt: TGCGCCAGCAGCCAGTCAAGCGGGAGGGCTACCTACAATGAGCAGTTCTTC
CDR3aa: CASSQSSGRATYNEQFF

d_gene: -
j_gene: TRBJ1-1
v_gene: TRBV3-1/TRBV3-2
abundance: -
CDR3nt: TGTGCCAGCAGCCGTCGGGTCCAGGGATATGAAGCTTTCTTT
CDR3aa: CASSRRVQGYEAFF

d_gene: -
j_gene: TRBJ2-2
v_gene: TRBV7-8
abundance: -
CDR3nt: TGTGCCAGCAGCTTACGCGGCGGATTCGAGGACAACGGGGAGCTGTTTTTT
CDR3aa: CASSLRGGFEDNGELFF

d_gene: TRBD2
j_gene: TRBJ2-1
v_gene: TRBV27
abundance: -
CDR3nt: TGTGCCAGCCGGGGACTAGCGATTAACAATGAGCAGTTCTTC
CDR3aa: CASRGLAINNEQFF

d_gene: TRBD2
j_gene: TRBJ2-7
v_gene: TRBV14
abundance: once
CDR3nt: TGTGCCAGCAGCCGGACTAGCGGGAACTACTACGAGCAGTACTTC
CDR3aa: CASSRTSGNYYEQYF

d_gene: TRBD1
j_gene: TRBJ2-5
v_gene: TRBV9
abundance: -
CDR3nt: TGTGCCAGCAGCGTAGAGGAATTCAGGGGGCAAGAGACCCAGTACTTC
CDR3aa: CASSVEEFRGQETQYF